Shown below are 10 T cell receptor beta chains from a single sample sequenced in a study of shared clonotypes between healthy human individuals. Sequencing was performed with immunoSEQ multiplex PCR; in TCRdb, only in-frame clones are kept and a portion is missing. The sample has fewer than 650,000 clones; 76% are singletons. Sequenced: PBMCs. These receptor sequences come from a woman aged 40-49 years in good health. Some clones in this sample may be carry-over from other donors' samples.

About this clone itself: Given a much more abundant clone one base away, this may be a read error. This chain joins TRBV11-3 and TRBJ2-1, with D maybe TRBD2 (5 bases). Germline V lookup: CDR1 SGHNT, CDR2 YENEEA. V was trimmed by 3 bases and J by 5 bases, leaving 11 bases between them. This CDR3 is 14 amino acids long. CDR3 sequence: CASSFGVRDNEQFF. The DNA of the CDR3 is TGTGCCAGCAGCTTCGGGGTTCGGGACAATGAGCAGTTCTTC.

This clone was recorded once. The chain couples TRBV6-5 to TRBJ2-1; D is uncertain. CDR1 MNHEY and CDR2 SVGAGI come from the germline V gene. The CDR3 length is 15 residues. V was shortened by 0 bases and J by 0 bases, with 6 bases between the two germline ends. The CDR3 here is CASSYSLFSYNEQFF. The DNA for the CDR3 is TGTGCCAGCAGTTACTCGCTATTCTCCTACAATGAGCAGTTCTTC.

V is TRBV19 and J is TRBJ1-2; TRBD1 matches 12 bases. J gave up 8 bases and V 7 bases, and 8 bases lay outside the gene matches. Germline values: CDR1 LNHDA, CDR2 SQIVND (reference sequence). This CDR3 is built from 14 residues. The CDR3 region has the DNA TGTGCCAGTAAAACGGGGACAGGGGGCGGAGGCTACACCTTC. Amino acids: CASKTGTGGGGYTF. Based on the CDR3 plus reference TRBV19 and TRBJ1-2, the full variable domain is DGGITQSPKYLFRKEGQNVTLSCEQNLNHDAMYWYRQDPGQGLRLIYYSQIVNDFQKGDIAEGYSVSREKKESFPLTVTSAQKNPTAFYLCASKTGTGGGGYTFGSGTRLTVV.

V gene TRBV30 combines with J gene TRBJ1-4, with D maybe TRBD1 (6 bases). The V and J ends lost 0 bases and 5 bases respectively, with 10 bases between them. This CDR3 spans 14 amino acids. Per germline, CDR1 GTSNPN and CDR2 SVGIG (reference sequence). The CDR3, as DNA: TGTGCCTGGAGTGTGGGACAAGGAAATGAAAAACTGTTTTTT. Residues: CAWSVGQGNEKLFF.

The V call is TRBV5-1, the J call TRBJ2-3; 12 bases match TRBD2. The CDR3 sequence is 16 residues long. Germline lookup yields CDR1 SGHRS and CDR2 YFSETQ. V dropped 4 bases and J dropped 4; count of bases not matched to a gene: 7. In DNA, the CDR3 is TGCGCCAGCAGCCTGGGACTAGCGGGTTGGGCAGATACGCAGTATTTT. This encodes CASSLGLAGWADTQYF.

The rearrangement links TRBV19 to TRBJ1-1; tentative D call: TRBD1 (5 bases). V lost 8 bases and J 0 bases, leaving 13 bases between the germline ends. This CDR3 comprises 14 residues. Germline V gene lookup returns CDR1 LNHDA and CDR2 SQIVND (reference sequence). The DNA for the CDR3 is TGTGCCAGTCACTACAGGTCCCTGAACACTGAAGCTTTCTTT. Translated: CASHYRSLNTEAFF.

This chain links TRBV7-3 with TRBJ2-1; 7 nucleotides match TRBD2. V shed 5 bases and J 4 bases; nucleotides not matched to a gene: 8. Germline lookup yields CDR1 SGHTA and CDR2 FQGTGA. The CDR3 spans 15 residues. CDR3 residues: CASSPLASGYNEQFF. DNA for the CDR3: TGTGCCAGCAGCCCATTGGCTAGCGGATACAATGAGCAGTTCTTC. Combining the CDR3 with reference TRBV7-3 and TRBJ2-1 gives the whole variable domain GAGVSQTPSNKVTEKGKYVELRCDPISGHTALYWYRQSLGQGPEFLIYFQGTGAADDSGLPNDRFFAVRPEGSVSTLKIQRTERGDSAVYLCASSPLASGYNEQFFGPGTRLTVL.

The genes are TRBV6-4 and TRBJ2-1; possibly TRBD2 for D (6 bases). Germline V gives CDR1 MRHNA, CDR2 SNTAGT. Trimming removed 3 bases at V and 8 bases at J, with 17 bases between. CDR3 length equals 15 residues. The CDR3 region has the DNA TGTGCCAGCAGTGAATGGGTCGGGGGTCGCTATGAGCAGTTCTTC. It is translated as CASSEWVGGRYEQFF.

The rearrangement uses TRBV29-1 and TRBJ2-5; D gene uncertain. From germline, CDR1 is SQVTM and CDR2 ANQGSEA. The V and J ends lost 4 bases and 2 bases respectively, with 5 bases between them. CDR3 length: 11 amino acids. CDR3 loop: CSVVSQETQYF. For the CDR3, the DNA is TGCAGCGTTGTCTCGCAAGAGACCCAGTACTTC.

This rearrangement joins TRBV29-1 to TRBJ2-1, with D hard to call. There are 13 residues in the CDR3. Germline assignment: CDR1 SQVTM and CDR2 ANQGSEA. V was shortened by 6 bases and J by 5 bases, with 14 bases between the two germline ends. CDR3 DNA: TGCAGCGTCGCTATGAATCCAAACAATGAGCAGTTCTTC. Translating it yields CSVAMNPNNEQFF.